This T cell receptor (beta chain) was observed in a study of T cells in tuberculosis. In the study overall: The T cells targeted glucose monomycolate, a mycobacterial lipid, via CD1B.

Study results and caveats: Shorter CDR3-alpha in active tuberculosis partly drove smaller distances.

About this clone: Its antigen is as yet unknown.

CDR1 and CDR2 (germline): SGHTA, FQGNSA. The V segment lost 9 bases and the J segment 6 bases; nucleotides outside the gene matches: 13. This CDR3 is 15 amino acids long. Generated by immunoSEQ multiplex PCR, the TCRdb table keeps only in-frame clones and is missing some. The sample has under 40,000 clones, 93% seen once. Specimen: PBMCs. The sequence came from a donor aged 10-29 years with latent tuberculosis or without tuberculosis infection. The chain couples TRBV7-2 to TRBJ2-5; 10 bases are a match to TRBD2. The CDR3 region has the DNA TGTGCCAGTGTTCTTAGCGGGGGGCTGGGGCAGACCCAGTACTTC. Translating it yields CASVLSGGLGQTQYF.